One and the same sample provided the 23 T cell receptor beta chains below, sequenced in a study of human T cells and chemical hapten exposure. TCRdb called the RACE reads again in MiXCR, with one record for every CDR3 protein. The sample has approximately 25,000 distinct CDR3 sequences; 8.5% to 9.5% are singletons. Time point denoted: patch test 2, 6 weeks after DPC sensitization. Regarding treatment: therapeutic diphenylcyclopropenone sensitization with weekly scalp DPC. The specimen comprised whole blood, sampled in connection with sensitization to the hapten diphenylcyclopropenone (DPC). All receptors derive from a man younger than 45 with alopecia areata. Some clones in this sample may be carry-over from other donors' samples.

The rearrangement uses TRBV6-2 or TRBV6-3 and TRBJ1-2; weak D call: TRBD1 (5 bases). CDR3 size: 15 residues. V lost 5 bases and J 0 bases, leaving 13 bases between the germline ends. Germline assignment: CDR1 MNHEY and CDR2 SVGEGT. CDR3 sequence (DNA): TGTGCCAGCAGTGCCGGGACTTACTCTAACTATGGCTACACCTTC. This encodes CASSAGTYSNYGYTF.

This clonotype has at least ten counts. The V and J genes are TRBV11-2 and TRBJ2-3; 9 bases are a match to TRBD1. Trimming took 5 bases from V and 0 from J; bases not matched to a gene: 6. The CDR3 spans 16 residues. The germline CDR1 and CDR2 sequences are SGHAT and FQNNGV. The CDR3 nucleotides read TGTGCCAGCAGCCGAGCTGGACAGGGGAGCACAGATACGCAGTATTTT. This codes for CASSRAGQGSTDTQYF. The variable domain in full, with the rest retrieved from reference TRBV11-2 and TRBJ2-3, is EAGVAQSPRYKIIEKRQSVAFWCNPISGHATLYWYQQILGQGPKLLIQFQNNGVVDDSQLPKDRFSAERLKGVDSTLKIQPAKLEDSAVYLCASSRAGQGSTDTQYFGPGTRLTVL.

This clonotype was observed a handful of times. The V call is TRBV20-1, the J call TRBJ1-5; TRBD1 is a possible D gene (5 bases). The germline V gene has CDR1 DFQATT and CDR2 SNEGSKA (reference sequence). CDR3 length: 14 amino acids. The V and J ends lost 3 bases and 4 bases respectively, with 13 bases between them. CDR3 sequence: CSASGTGENQPQHF. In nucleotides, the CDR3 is TGCAGTGCTAGCGGGACGGGGGAGAATCAGCCCCAGCATTTT.

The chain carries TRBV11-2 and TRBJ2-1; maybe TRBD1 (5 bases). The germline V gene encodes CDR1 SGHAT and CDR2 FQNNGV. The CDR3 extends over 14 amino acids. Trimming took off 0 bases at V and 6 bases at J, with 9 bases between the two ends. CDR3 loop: CASSLEPTVNEQFF. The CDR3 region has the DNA TGTGCCAGCAGCTTAGAACCGACAGTCAATGAGCAGTTCTTC. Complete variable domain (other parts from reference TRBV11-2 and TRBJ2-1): EAGVAQSPRYKIIEKRQSVAFWCNPISGHATLYWYQQILGQGPKLLIQFQNNGVVDDSQLPKDRFSAERLKGVDSTLKIQPAKLEDSAVYLCASSLEPTVNEQFFGPGTRLTVL.

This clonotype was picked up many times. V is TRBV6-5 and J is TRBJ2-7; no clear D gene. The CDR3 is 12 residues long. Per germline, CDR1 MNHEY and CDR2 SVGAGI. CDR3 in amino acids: CVIILNPPEQYF. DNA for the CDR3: TGTGTCATCATCCTTAACCCTCCCGAGCAGTACTTC.

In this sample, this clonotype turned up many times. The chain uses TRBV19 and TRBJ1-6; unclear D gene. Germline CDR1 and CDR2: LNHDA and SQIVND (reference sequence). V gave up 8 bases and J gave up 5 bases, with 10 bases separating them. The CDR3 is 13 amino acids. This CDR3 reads CASAQPNNSPLHF. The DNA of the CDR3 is TGTGCCAGTGCTCAGCCCAATAATTCACCCCTCCACTTT.

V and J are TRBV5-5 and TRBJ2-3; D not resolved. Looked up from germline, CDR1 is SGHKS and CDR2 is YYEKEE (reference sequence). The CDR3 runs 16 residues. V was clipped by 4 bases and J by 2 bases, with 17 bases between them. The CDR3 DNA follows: TGTGCCAGCAGCCCTTTCCTAGTTTCTCCCACAGATACGCAGTATTTT. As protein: CASSPFLVSPTDTQYF.

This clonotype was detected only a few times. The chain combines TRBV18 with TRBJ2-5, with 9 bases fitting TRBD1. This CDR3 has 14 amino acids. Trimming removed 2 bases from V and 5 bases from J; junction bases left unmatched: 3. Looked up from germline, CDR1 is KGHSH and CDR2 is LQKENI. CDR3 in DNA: TGTGCCAGCTCACCAGGGACAGGGCACGAGACCCAGTACTTC. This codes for CASSPGTGHETQYF.

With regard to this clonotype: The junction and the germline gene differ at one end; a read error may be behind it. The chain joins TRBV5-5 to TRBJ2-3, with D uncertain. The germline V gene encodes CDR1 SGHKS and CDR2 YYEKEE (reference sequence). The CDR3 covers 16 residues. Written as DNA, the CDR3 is TGTGCCATCAGCCCTTTCCTAGTTTCTCCCACAGATACGCAGTATTTT. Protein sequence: CAISPFLVSPTDTQYF. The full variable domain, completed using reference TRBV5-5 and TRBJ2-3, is DAGVTQSPTHLIKTRGQQVTLRCSPISGHKSVSWYQQVLGQGPQFIFQYYEKEERGRGNFPDRFSARQFPNYSSELNVNALLLGDSALYLCAISPFLVSPTDTQYFGPGTRLTVL.

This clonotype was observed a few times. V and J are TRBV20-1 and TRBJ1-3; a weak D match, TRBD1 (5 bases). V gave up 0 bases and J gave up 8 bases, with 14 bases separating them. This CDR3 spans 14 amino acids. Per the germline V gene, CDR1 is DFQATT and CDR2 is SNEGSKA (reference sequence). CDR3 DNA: TGCAGTGCTAGAGAGCGTGAAGGGACCCACACCATATATTTT. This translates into CSAREREGTHTIYF.

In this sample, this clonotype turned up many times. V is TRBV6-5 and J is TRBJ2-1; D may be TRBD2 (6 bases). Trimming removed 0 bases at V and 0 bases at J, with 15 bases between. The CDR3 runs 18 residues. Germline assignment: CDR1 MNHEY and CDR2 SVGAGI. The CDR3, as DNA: TGTGCCAGCAGTTACTCGTTGATCGGGAGTAGCTCCTACAATGAGCAGTTCTTC. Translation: CASSYSLIGSSSYNEQFF.

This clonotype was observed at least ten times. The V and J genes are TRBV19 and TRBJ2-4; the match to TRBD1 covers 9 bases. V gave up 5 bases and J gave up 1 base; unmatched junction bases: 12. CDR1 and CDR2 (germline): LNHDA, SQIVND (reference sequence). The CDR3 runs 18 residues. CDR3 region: CASSPEQGAKAAKNIQYF. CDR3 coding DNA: TGTGCCAGTAGTCCCGAACAGGGGGCTAAGGCGGCCAAAAACATTCAGTACTTC.

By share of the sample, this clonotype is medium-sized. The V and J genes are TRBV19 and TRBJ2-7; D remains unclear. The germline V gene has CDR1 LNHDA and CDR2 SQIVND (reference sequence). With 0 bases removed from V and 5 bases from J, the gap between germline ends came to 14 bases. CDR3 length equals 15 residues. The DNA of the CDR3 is TGTGCCAGTAGTATAGATCTAGGGCTCGTCAACGAGCAGTACTTC. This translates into CASSIDLGLVNEQYF.

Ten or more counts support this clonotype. CDR3 sequence: CATSGTTDTQYF. CDR3 bases: TGTGCCACCAGCGGAACCACAGATACGCAGTATTTT. The gene calls are TRBV15 and TRBJ2-3; D uncertain. CDR1 is LNHNV, CDR2 YYDKDF, per germline (reference sequence). The CDR3 extends over 12 amino acids. V was shortened by 5 bases and J by 2 bases, with 5 bases between the two germline ends. The variable domain in full, completed from reference TRBV15 and TRBJ2-3, reads DAMVIQNPRYQVTQFGKPVTLSCSQTLNHNVMYWYQQKSSQAPKLLFHYYDKDFNNEADTPDNFQSRRPNTSFCFLDIRSPGLGDTAMYLCATSGTTDTQYFGPGTRLTVL.

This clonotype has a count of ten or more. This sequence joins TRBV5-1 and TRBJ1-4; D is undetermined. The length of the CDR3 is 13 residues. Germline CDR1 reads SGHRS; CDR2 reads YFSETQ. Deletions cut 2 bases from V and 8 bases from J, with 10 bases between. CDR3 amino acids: CASSFGTGEKLFF. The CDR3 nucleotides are TGCGCCAGCAGCTTCGGAACGGGGGAAAAACTGTTTTTT.

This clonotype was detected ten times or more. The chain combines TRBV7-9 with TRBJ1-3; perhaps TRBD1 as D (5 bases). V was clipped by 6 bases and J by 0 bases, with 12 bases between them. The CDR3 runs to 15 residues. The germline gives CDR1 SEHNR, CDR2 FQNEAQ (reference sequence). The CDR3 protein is CASSFAGSSGNTIYF. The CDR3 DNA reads TGTGCCAGCAGTTTCGCAGGGTCCTCTGGAAACACCATATATTTT.

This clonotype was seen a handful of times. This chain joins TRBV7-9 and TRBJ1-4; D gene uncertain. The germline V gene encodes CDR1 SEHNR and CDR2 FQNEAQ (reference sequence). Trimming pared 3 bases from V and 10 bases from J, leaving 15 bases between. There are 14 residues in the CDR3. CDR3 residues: CASSFSGDLRKLFF. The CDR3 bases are TGTGCCAGCAGCTTCTCCGGGGATCTGAGAAAACTGTTTTTT.

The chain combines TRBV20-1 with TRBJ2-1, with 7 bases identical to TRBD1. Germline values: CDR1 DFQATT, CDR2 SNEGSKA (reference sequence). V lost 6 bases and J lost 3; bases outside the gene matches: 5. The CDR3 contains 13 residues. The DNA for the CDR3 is TGCAGTGCAAGGGACAGCCGCTACAATGAGCAGTTCTTC. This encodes CSARDSRYNEQFF.

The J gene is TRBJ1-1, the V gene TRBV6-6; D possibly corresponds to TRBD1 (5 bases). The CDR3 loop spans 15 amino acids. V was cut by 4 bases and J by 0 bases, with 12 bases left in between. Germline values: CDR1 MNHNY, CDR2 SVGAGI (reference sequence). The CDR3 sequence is CASSSRQGLNTEAFF. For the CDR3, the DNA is TGTGCCAGCAGTTCTCGTCAGGGCTTGAACACTGAAGCTTTCTTT.

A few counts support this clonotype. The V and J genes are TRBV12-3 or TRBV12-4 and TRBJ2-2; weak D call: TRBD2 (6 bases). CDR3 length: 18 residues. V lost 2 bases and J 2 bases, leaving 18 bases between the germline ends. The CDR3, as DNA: TGTGCCAGCAGTTTACCAGAGCCCGGGACTCCCAACACCGGGGAGCTGTTTTTT. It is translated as CASSLPEPGTPNTGELFF.

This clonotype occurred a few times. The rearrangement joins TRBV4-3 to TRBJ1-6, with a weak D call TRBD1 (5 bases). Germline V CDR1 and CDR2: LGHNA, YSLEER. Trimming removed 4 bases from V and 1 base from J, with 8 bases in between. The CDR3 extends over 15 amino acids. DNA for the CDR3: TGCGCCAGCAGCCCGCAGGGTTCCTATAATTCACCCCTCCACTTT. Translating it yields CASSPQGSYNSPLHF.

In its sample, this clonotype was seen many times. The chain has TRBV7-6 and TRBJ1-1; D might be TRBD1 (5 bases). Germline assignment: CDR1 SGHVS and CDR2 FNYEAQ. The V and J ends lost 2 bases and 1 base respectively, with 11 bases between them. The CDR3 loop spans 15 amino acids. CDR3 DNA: TGTGCCAGCAGCTTATCGGAGACAGCGAACACTGAAGCTTTCTTT. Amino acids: CASSLSETANTEAFF.

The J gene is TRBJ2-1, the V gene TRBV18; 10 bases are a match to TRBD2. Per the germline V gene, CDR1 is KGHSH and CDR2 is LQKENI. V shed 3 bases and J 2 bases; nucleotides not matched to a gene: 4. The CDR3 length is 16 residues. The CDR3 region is CASSPPSGRAYNEQFF. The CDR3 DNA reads TGTGCCAGCTCACCCCCGAGCGGGAGGGCCTACAATGAGCAGTTCTTC.